The entry below describes one T cell receptor (beta chain). This clonotype occurred many times. What antigen it recognizes has not been identified. No much larger clone exists at a distance of one base, and base qualities are not known. The method behind the library was RACE. The run used a NextSeq 500. During library preparation, unique molecular identifiers were attached to individual cDNA molecules so that TCRs could be counted in a quantitative, reproducible way. Each blood RNA sample was used to sequence both TCR alpha and TCR beta chains. Per the source publication's procedure: A median of about 87,000 TCRs per sample was observed, with a range of about 23,224 to 690,600. V, J and CDR3 annotation of the TCR reads was carried out using the Decombinator software suite. Every sample was subsampled to the same number of TCRs (28,000) for the PS versus PT1 abundance plots. Expanded TCRs were defined as absent before sensitization and observed at least eight times at the 2-week time point. The raw public data were reprocessed by TCRdb itself: fastp quality trimming at Q25, MiXCR clonotype calling, in-frame beta chains only. Records with the same CDR3 protein are collapsed into one entry carrying the most frequent genes and DNA. These V and J calls originate from TCRdb's pipeline instead of the authors' own analysis. This sample lists tens of thousands of distinct CDR3 sequences; about 9.6% were detected once. The ten top clones hold about an eighth of the sample.

The source of the sample is a study of human T cells and chemical hapten exposure listed by TCRdb under 2021. For context, the study as a whole: For sensitization, 2% DPC in acetone was applied to a roughly 2 cm by roughly 2 cm area of upper inner arm skin. Throughout the roughly 26-week study period, patients were also given weekly therapeutic DPC doses on the scalp. Patch testing on the upper back used Finn chambers containing 0.01% DPC, with scoring done after 6 days according to International Contact Dermatitis Research Group standards. The mostly female patient cohort included alopecia areata with under or over 50% scalp involvement, alopecia totalis and alopecia universalis. Libraries were pooled for sequencing, and variation in per-sample TCR yields was attributed mainly to small differences in library volumes within the pool. In alopecia patients, the study followed how the peripheral blood TCR repertoire changed in vivo over primary and secondary sensitization to diphenylcyclopropenone (DPC), a hapten. Blood samples were taken from patients before sensitization (week 0) and at 2, 6 and about 24 weeks after DPC sensitization. For TCR sequencing, blood came from 25 to 35 alopecia patients at anywhere from one to four time points (pre-sensitization, 2, 6 and 24 weeks). The paper's findings and limits, for the study overall: After repeated subsampling, changes were observed in the strength of the expansion versus patch-test correlation and in the threshold at which the correlation became significant. Because every patient had alopecia, a presumed autoimmune disease, the patients' immune response might differ from that of healthy individuals. DPC sensitization did not change how many TCRs were above 1 in 1000 frequency, and no evidence was found of alterations in global repertoire structure. Significantly more large CDR3 similarity clusters were formed by expanded TCRs than by pre-sensitization or healthy control sets, consistent with antigen-driven responses. Patch test score correlated positively with the number of PT1 expanded TCRs, reaching significance at thresholds 8, 16 and 32 but not at 4.

Explained via the paper, the time point label denotes: patch test 1, 2 weeks after DPC sensitization. The sample's treatment or condition label, decoded: therapeutic diphenylcyclopropenone sensitization with weekly scalp DPC. At each patch-test visit, blood was drawn before the patch test was applied. Eligible patients were aged 18 to 70, diagnosed with alopecia, deemed suitable for DPC therapy, and excluded if pregnant. Unfractionated whole blood was collected in Tempus Blood RNA tubes, and total RNA was extracted from that blood. V was cut back by 5 bases and J by 4 bases, leaving a gap of 27 bases between them. The CDR3 holds 19 amino acids from the cysteine to the phenylalanine. Only the CDR3 DNA stays, 57 bases, in frame from base 1. CDR1 and CDR2 (LNHDA, SQIVND) derive from the germline V gene (reference sequence).

In this chain, TRBV19 is recombined with TRBJ1-5, and possibly TRBD1, on 6 matching bases. The starting material was whole blood, obtained in connection with sensitization to the hapten diphenylcyclopropenone (DPC). This TCR came from a woman aged 40 to 49 with alopecia areata. Some clones in this sample may be carry-over from other donors' samples. The nucleotide sequence is given as TGTGCCAGTAGTCCCAACACGGGGCGGGGGGGCGCAGGAAATCAGCCCCAGCATTTT. This yields the protein CASSPNTGRGGAGNQPQHF.